This T cell receptor beta chain derives from a study of control samples from healthy donors and cancer patients. This clone was observed a few times. The length of the CDR3 is 14 residues. The V gene's germline CDR1 is ENHRY and CDR2 SYGVKD. Trimming shortened V by 7 bases and J by 2 bases, and 14 bases separated the two germline ends. The data were produced by immunoSEQ multiplex PCR, yet TCRdb's version contains in-frame clones alone and is incomplete. The sample records about 85,000 clones, less than 90% being singletons. Sequencing was performed on blood. V gene TRBV10-3 combines with J gene TRBJ1-2; D ambiguous. The TCR comes from an older woman in good health. CDR3 sequence reads: CAIKLNDGNYGYTF. The CDR3 bases are TGTGCCATCAAATTGAATGATGGAAACTATGGCTACACCTTC.